Following are 14 T cell receptor beta chains from one sample sequenced in a study of CD8 T cells in ankylosing spondylitis (TCRdb year 2017). The antigens of these receptors remain unknown. What the work shows at the level of the full study, not this receptor alone: Blood from ankylosing spondylitis patients appeared to be characterized by a TCR beta motif made up of several highly homologous amino acid variants.

The method behind the library was 5' RACE. Instrument on record: Illumina HiSeq 2500. TCRdb itself trimmed the public reads at Q25 with fastp, ran MiXCR and retained productive beta chains. When rows share a CDR3 protein, they turn into one entry using the most common DNA and genes. The sample table records approximately 300,000 distinct CDR3 sequences; roughly 8% of these occur just once. Jointly, the top ten make up about 14% of the sample. Sequenced input: blood, either unsorted or a sorted T cell fraction (not recorded which). Receptor source: a male donor with ankylosing spondylitis.

This clonotype appeared a few times. This rearrangement joins TRBV2 to TRBJ1-1; 8 positions agree with TRBD1. There are 14 residues in the CDR3. J lost 8 bases, V lost 0 bases, and 5 bases had no gene match. From germline, CDR1 is SNHLY and CDR2 FYNNEI. CDR3 bases: TGTGCCAGCAGTGAAGCGGGACAGGTCCCCGAAGCTTTCTTT. Translation: CASSEAGQVPEAFF.

This clonotype was seen many times. One junction end disagrees with the germline gene, perhaps due to a read error. This sequence joins TRBV12-3 or TRBV12-4 and TRBJ2-7; D remains unclear. The CDR3 runs 15 residues. CDR3 region: CASSLGLGINYEQYF. Written as DNA, the CDR3 is TGTGCCAGCAGCTTAGGGCTGGGGATTAACTACGAGCAGTACTTC.

This sequence joins TRBV7-9 and TRBJ2-7; perhaps TRBD1 as D (6 bases). CDR3 size: 15 residues. Germline lookup yields CDR1 SEHNR and CDR2 FQNEAQ (reference sequence). Trimming took off 0 bases at V and 5 bases at J, with 14 bases between the two ends. The DNA for the CDR3 is TGTGCCAGCAGCTTAGCGAGGGACATCGGGGACGAGCAGTACTTC. Protein: CASSLARDIGDEQYF.

V is TRBV20-1 and J is TRBJ1-1, with D possibly being TRBD1 (5 bases). The V end was cut by 6 bases, the J end by 11 bases, with 16 bases between. The length of the CDR3 is 11 residues. Germline V gives CDR1 DFQATT, CDR2 SNEGSKA (reference sequence). CDR3 nucleotide sequence: TGCAGTGCCAAGGGGTTGGAGGGGGCTTTCTTT. This gives the protein CSAKGLEGAFF.

J is TRBJ2-7 and V is TRBV3-1; TRBD2 matches at 9 bases. The V and J ends lost 4 bases and 3 bases, in that order; junction bases with no gene match: 7. The length of the CDR3 is 15 residues. Germline CDR1 is LGHDT and CDR2 is YNNKEL (reference sequence). Here the CDR3 DNA reads TGTGCCAGCAGCCTGGGCGGGAGGGCCGGCTACGAGCAGTACTTC. It encodes CASSLGGRAGYEQYF.

This chain uses TRBV12-3 or TRBV12-4 with TRBJ1-2, with D maybe TRBD1 (5 bases). The CDR3 spans 12 residues. Trimming cost V 6 bases and J 8 bases, with 13 bases left between them. CDR3 in DNA: TGTGCCAGCAGGCTGAGGGAGGGGGGCTACACCTTC. Residues: CASRLREGGYTF.

This clonotype came up a few times. The CDR3 spells CASSLAPGLDDTQYF. CDR3 nucleotide sequence: TGTGCCAGCAGCTTAGCCCCGGGACTCGACGATACGCAGTATTTT. The chain recombines TRBV11-3 with TRBJ2-3; weak D call: TRBD2 (6 bases). This CDR3 region has 15 residues. The germline V gene encodes CDR1 SGHNT and CDR2 YENEEA. The V end was cut by 1 base, the J end by 6 bases, with 14 bases between.

This clonotype was detected ten times or more. The chain couples TRBV4-2 to TRBJ2-1; TRBD2 matches at 10 bases. This CDR3 is 15 amino acids long. CDR1 is LGHNA and CDR2 is YNFKEQ in the germline V gene. Unmatched junction bases numbered 7, after V lost 7 bases and J lost 4 bases. The CDR3 DNA is TGTGCCAGCACCCCAGGACTAGCGGATTACAATGAGCAGTTCTTC. Translated, it gives CASTPGLADYNEQFF.

The chain recombines TRBV11-3 with TRBJ2-7, with D maybe TRBD1 (6 bases). Per germline, CDR1 SGHNT and CDR2 YENEEA. Trimming removed 6 bases at V and 4 bases at J, with 13 bases between. CDR3 size: 13 residues. Here the CDR3 reads CASSPWGLYEQYF. For the CDR3, the DNA is TGTGCCAGCAGTCCCTGGGGGCTTTACGAGCAGTACTTC.

This rearrangement joins TRBV20-1 to TRBJ2-5; TRBD2 agrees at 13 bases. CDR3 length: 16 residues. Trimming removed 2 bases from V and 3 bases from J; junction bases left unmatched: 6. Germline values: CDR1 DFQATT, CDR2 SNEGSKA (reference sequence). The CDR3 sequence is CSARTGLAGEEETQYF. The CDR3 DNA reads as TGCAGTGCTAGAACCGGACTAGCGGGAGAAGAAGAGACCCAGTACTTC.

This clonotype was observed a few times. The V gene is TRBV28, the J gene TRBJ2-5, with D maybe TRBD2 (5 bases). Germline V CDR1 and CDR2: MDHEN, SYDVKM. This CDR3 contains 18 residues. Trimming left V 3 bases short and J 4 bases short, with 24 bases between. Written as DNA, the CDR3 is TGTGCCAGCAGTTTTTTTCCCGCGCGCGCGGGCCCCTCAGAGACCCAGTACTTC. Translating it yields CASSFFPARAGPSETQYF. Together with reference TRBV28 and TRBJ2-5, the CDR3 gives the full variable domain: DVKVTQSSRYLVKRTGEKVFLECVQDMDHENMFWYRQDPGLGLRLIYFSYDVKMKEKGDIPEGYSVSREKKERFSLILESASTNQTSMYLCASSFFPARAGPSETQYFGPGTRLLVL.

The rearrangement joins TRBV29-1 to TRBJ1-4; TRBD1 matches at 7 bases. CDR3 size: 14 residues. V was clipped by 2 bases and J by 7 bases; unmatched bases: 7. Looked up from germline, CDR1 is SQVTM and CDR2 is ANQGSEA. This CDR3 reads CSVEPGQPGEKLFF. CDR3 nucleotide sequence: TGCAGCGTTGAACCGGGACAGCCAGGTGAAAAACTGTTTTTT.

This CDR3 reads CASSQGRGQGSVEQYF. CDR3 in DNA: TGCGCCAGCAGCCAAGGGAGAGGACAGGGGAGCGTCGAGCAGTACTTC. The V and J genes are TRBV4-1 and TRBJ2-7; 9 bases agree with TRBD1. Germline CDR1 MGHRA, CDR2 YSYEKL. Losses at the gene ends were 1 base for V and 6 bases for J; bases not matched to a gene: 10. The length of the CDR3 is 16 residues.

Only a few counts were recorded for this clonotype. This chain connects TRBV28 to TRBJ2-3, with D possibly being TRBD2 (7 bases). Germline-derived CDR1 and CDR2 are MDHEN and SYDVKM. V was shortened by 6 bases and J by 2 bases, with 21 bases between the two germline ends. The CDR3 consists of 17 residues. Written as DNA, the CDR3 is TGTGCCAGCAGCGACCGGAGAGGGGGGAGGGCCACAGATACGCAGTATTTT. Its translation is CASSDRRGGRATDTQYF.